The next 19 T cell receptor beta chains were all read from a single sample in a study of cytomegalovirus exposure and HLA in healthy donors. PCR was performed using 60 Vbeta and 13 Jbeta primers. The repertoire was sequenced with immunoSEQ multiplex PCR; TCRdb's copy has only in-frame clones and lacks some. The table lists roughly 120,000 clones, 65% to 80% of them singletons. Sequenced: PBMCs. The receptor source for this set is a man aged 30-40 years in good health and CMV-seropositive.

The V gene is TRBV13, the J gene TRBJ2-5, with 8 bases aligning to TRBD2. CDR1 and CDR2 (germline): PRHDT, FYEKMQ (reference sequence). The CDR3 contains 15 residues. With 0 bases clipped from V and 11 bases from J, the junction kept 11 bases outside the gene matches. CDR3 nucleotide sequence: TGTGCCAGCAGCTTAGGACTAGCGGCCCTCTTGGAGCAGTACTTC. It is translated as CASSLGLAALLEQYF.

This clone has only a few counts. The CDR3 nucleotides read TGTGCCAGCAGCTTGGGGACAGACCACTACGAGCAGTACTTC. Translation gives CASSLGTDHYEQYF. This rearrangement joins TRBV5-6 to TRBJ2-7; D is possibly TRBD1 (6 bases). The CDR3 spans 14 residues. V lost 0 bases and J lost 3, with 10 bases in between. Germline-derived CDR1 and CDR2 are SGHDT and YYEEEE.

In this sample, this clone turned up a few times. The CDR3 DNA reads as TGTGCCAGCAGCGTACAGGGATCTGTGTCTGAAGCTTTCTTT. As protein: CASSVQGSVSEAFF. The chain couples TRBV7-9 to TRBJ1-1, with D tentatively TRBD1 (6 bases). The germline V and J ends were trimmed by 5 bases and 6 bases, with 16 bases remaining between them. CDR1 SEHNR and CDR2 FQNEAQ come from the germline V gene (reference sequence). The length of the CDR3 is 14 residues. The variable domain in full, completed from reference TRBV7-9 and TRBJ1-1, reads DTGVSQNPRHKITKRGQNVTFRCDPISEHNRLYWYRQTLGQGPEFLTYFQNEAQLEKSRLLSDRFSAERPKGSFSTLEIQRTEQGDSAMYLCASSVQGSVSEAFFGQGTRLTVV.

The chain links TRBV19 to TRBJ1-3, with unresolved D. Per germline, CDR1 LNHDA and CDR2 SQIVND (reference sequence). The CDR3 is made up of 15 amino acids. V lost 1 base, J lost 13 bases, and 20 bases lay in between. The CDR3 nucleotides read TGTGCCAGTAGTATAGGGGCCAGAAGCCACCGCCGAATATATTTT. Its protein product is CASSIGARSHRRIYF.

The rearrangement uses TRBV6-1 and TRBJ2-5, with D unclear. The CDR3 covers 13 residues. V was trimmed by 4 bases and J by 1 base, leaving 7 bases between them. The V gene's germline CDR1 is MNHNS and CDR2 SASEGT. Here the CDR3 reads CASSGSLQETQYF. CDR3 coding DNA: TGTGCCAGCAGTGGTTCACTCCAAGAGACCCAGTACTTC.

The chain has TRBV7-9 and TRBJ1-1, with unresolved D. The V gene's germline CDR1 is SEHNR and CDR2 FQNEAQ (reference sequence). V gave up 5 bases and J gave up 5 bases, with 12 bases separating them. The CDR3 is 13 amino acids. The CDR3 region is CASSAVAETEAFF. CDR3 bases: TGTGCCAGCAGCGCGGTGGCGGAAACTGAAGCTTTCTTT. The variable domain in full, with the rest retrieved from reference TRBV7-9 and TRBJ1-1, is DTGVSQNPRHKITKRGQNVTFRCDPISEHNRLYWYRQTLGQGPEFLTYFQNEAQLEKSRLLSDRFSAERPKGSFSTLEIQRTEQGDSAMYLCASSAVAETEAFFGQGTRLTVV.

This chain links TRBV5-1 with TRBJ1-5; 10 nucleotides align to TRBD1. The length of the CDR3 is 14 residues. Trimming took 4 bases from V and 5 from J; bases not matched to a gene: 3. Germline V lookup: CDR1 SGHRS, CDR2 YFSETQ. CDR3 bases: TGCGCCAGCAGCCTGACAGGGGGCGATCAGCCCCAGCATTTT. Translation: CASSLTGGDQPQHF.

This chain joins TRBV7-8 and TRBJ1-1; D unclear. CDR1 SGHVS and CDR2 FQNEAQ come from the germline V gene. The ends were cut back, 1 base at V and 1 base at J, with 7 bases in the middle. The CDR3 loop spans 14 amino acids. The CDR3 here is CASSLVSGNTEAFF. CDR3 nucleotides: TGTGCCAGCAGCTTAGTCAGTGGGAACACTGAAGCTTTCTTT.

The rearrangement links TRBV7-9 to TRBJ2-7; possible D gene TRBD1, 5 bases. Germline V lookup: CDR1 SEHNR, CDR2 FQNEAQ (reference sequence). The CDR3 covers 15 residues. Trimming left V 0 bases short and J 2 bases short, with 11 bases between. The CDR3 region is CASSLAGDSPYEQYF. In DNA form, the CDR3 reads TGTGCCAGCAGCTTAGCAGGAGACAGCCCCTACGAGCAGTACTTC.

This sequence joins TRBV27 and TRBJ1-2, with a weak D call TRBD1 (6 bases). The CDR3 is 14 amino acids. Deletions cut 2 bases from V and 5 bases from J, with 12 bases between. Germline V gives CDR1 MNHEY, CDR2 SMNVEV (reference sequence). Written as DNA, the CDR3 is TGTGCCAGCAGTTTAACGGGGGGCAAGTATGGCTACACCTTC. Residues: CASSLTGGKYGYTF.

This chain joins TRBV27 and TRBJ2-1; 11 nucleotides agree with TRBD2. Germline V gene data show CDR1 as MNHEY and CDR2 as SMNVEV (reference sequence). After removal of 2 bases from V and 5 bases from J, the junction contained 2 bases not matched to a gene. The CDR3 is made up of 15 amino acids. CDR3 bases: TGTGCCAGCAGTTTACTAGCGGGGGGAGACAATGAGCAGTTCTTC. Protein product: CASSLLAGGDNEQFF.

The rearrangement joins TRBV25-1 to TRBJ2-2; D possibly corresponds to TRBD2 (7 bases). This CDR3 comprises 16 residues. CDR1 MGHDK and CDR2 SYGVNS come from the germline V gene. Deletions cut 4 bases from V and 6 bases from J, with 18 bases between. CDR3 nucleotide sequence: TGTGCCAGCAGTGGAGGGGGGCGGGGGAGCCCCGGGGAGCTGTTTTTT. This sequence encodes CASSGGGRGSPGELFF.

The chain has TRBV25-1 and TRBJ2-3, with 13 bases identical to TRBD2. The germline V gene encodes CDR1 MGHDK and CDR2 SYGVNS. Trimming cost V 4 bases and J 4 bases; bases outside gene matches: 2. The CDR3 spans 15 residues. The CDR3 DNA follows: TGTGCCAGCAGTGGAACTAGCGGGGGGGCAGATACGCAGTATTTT. Translated: CASSGTSGGADTQYF.

The chain employs TRBV27 and TRBJ2-1; 8 bases are shared with TRBD1. Trimming took 5 bases from V and 4 from J; bases not matched to a gene: 7. Germline V gene lookup returns CDR1 MNHEY and CDR2 SMNVEV (reference sequence). This CDR3 spans 15 amino acids. CDR3 sequence: CASSVGTGQYNEQFF. The CDR3 DNA sequence: TGTGCCAGCAGTGTTGGGACAGGACAATACAATGAGCAGTTCTTC.

This clone was counted a few times. The chain links TRBV25-1 to TRBJ2-2; a weak D match, TRBD2 (7 bases). V shed 2 bases and J shed 4 bases, with 17 bases lying between them. Germline lookup yields CDR1 MGHDK and CDR2 SYGVNS. The CDR3 is made up of 17 amino acids. CDR3 protein: CASSEGRGGLVTGELFF. The CDR3 DNA sequence: TGTGCCAGCAGTGAAGGAAGGGGGGGCTTGGTCACCGGGGAGCTGTTTTTT.

In DNA, the CDR3 is TGTGCCAGCAGCGGGGGACAGTTGAGTGGTGAAAAACTGTTTTTT. Translation gives CASSGGQLSGEKLFF. The chain combines TRBV2 with TRBJ1-4; 7 nucleotides match TRBD1. This CDR3 contains 15 residues. Looked up from germline, CDR1 is SNHLY and CDR2 is FYNNEI. The ends lost 6 bases at V and 7 bases at J; junction bases unmatched: 11. Looking up the rest from reference TRBV2 and TRBJ1-4 gives the full variable domain: EPEVTQTPSHQVTQMGQEVILRCVPISNHLYFYWYRQILGQKVEFLVSFYNNEISEKSEIFDDQFSVERPDGSNFTLKIRSTKLEDSAMYFCASSGGQLSGEKLFFGSGTQLSVL.

The chain combines TRBV2 with TRBJ2-3; D is possibly TRBD2 (6 bases). V gave up 2 bases and J gave up 6 bases, with 12 bases separating them. This CDR3 contains 14 residues. The germline V gene encodes CDR1 SNHLY and CDR2 FYNNEI. This CDR3 reads CASSESGRGDTQYF. The CDR3 DNA reads as TGTGCCAGCAGTGAATCCGGACGGGGGGATACGCAGTATTTT.

The chain's CDR3 is CASSLATAGPYGYTF. The CDR3 DNA sequence: TGCGCCAGCAGCTTGGCCACGGCGGGCCCCTATGGCTACACCTTC. The rearrangement links TRBV5-1 to TRBJ1-2; D uncertain. Germline assignment: CDR1 SGHRS and CDR2 YFSETQ. The CDR3 covers 15 residues. Trimming shortened V by 0 bases and J by 4 bases, and 13 bases separated the two germline ends.

The chain joins TRBV5-4 to TRBJ1-4; D remains unclear. The V gene's germline CDR1 is SGHNT and CDR2 YYREEE (reference sequence). V was clipped by 0 bases and J by 8 bases, with 14 bases between them. There are 15 residues in the CDR3. This CDR3 reads CASSLETGTGEKLFF. In nucleotides, the CDR3 is TGTGCCAGCAGCTTGGAAACTGGTACCGGGGAAAAACTGTTTTTT.